The 14 T cell receptor beta chains reported below all come from one sample, sequenced in a study of regulatory T cells in long-lasting Graves disease. With iRepertoire HTBI primers and Arm-PCR of CDR3 regions, TCR beta libraries were built. TCRdb processed the multiplex PCR reads anew with MiXCR; each CDR3 protein has one entry. Counted here are more than 450,000 distinct CDR3 sequences, around 15% occurring once; the ten biggest clones make up 9% to 15%. Indicated time point: newly diagnosed GD, antithyroid drugs for less than 3 months. Preparation of the TCR library used RNA extracted from PBMCs. These same records also appear under a second study, on T cells in Graves' hyperthyroidism and ophthalmopathy.

Sequenced material: peripheral blood mononuclear cells (PBMCs), taken at new diagnosis, from a patient treated with antithyroid drugs. These receptor sequences come from a man between 35 and 55 years old with Graves disease.

The chain has TRBV20-1 and TRBJ2-5, with TRBD2 matching 11 bases. The CDR3 contains 16 residues. With 4 bases clipped from V and 6 bases from J, the junction kept 13 bases outside the gene matches. CDR1 is DFQATT and CDR2 is SNEGSKA in the germline V gene (reference sequence). In nucleotides, the CDR3 is TGCAGTGCTAAGGGGATAGCGGGAGGGCCGGTGAAGACCCAGTACTTC. Amino acid sequence: CSAKGIAGGPVKTQYF.

This clonotype was counted only a few times. The chain links TRBV9 to TRBJ2-1; 12 bases agree with TRBD2. The CDR3 sequence is 15 residues long. Germline CDR1 is SGDLS and CDR2 is YYNGEE. Trimming at V came to 0 bases and at J to 8 bases, leaving 3 bases not matched to a gene. In DNA, the CDR3 is TGTGCCAGCAGCGTAGTTGCTAGCGGGAGGGATGAGCAGTTCTTC. Translation gives CASSVVASGRDEQFF.

This chain uses TRBV6-2 or TRBV6-3 with TRBJ2-7; weak D call: TRBD1 (5 bases). From germline, CDR1 is MNHEY and CDR2 SVGEGT. This CDR3 contains 15 residues. Trimming took off 2 bases at V and 2 bases at J, with 13 bases between the two ends. The CDR3 coding sequence is TGTGCCAGCAGTTACGGGGCACCCAGAGCCTACGAGCAGTACTTC. This codes for CASSYGAPRAYEQYF.

In the case of this clonotype: Possible read error: a much larger clone is one base away. The chain recombines TRBV20-1 with TRBJ2-3; 10 positions agree with TRBD2. The CDR3 is 16 amino acids. Trimming took 3 bases from V and 4 from J; bases not matched to a gene: 10. From germline, CDR1 is DFQATT and CDR2 SNEGSKA (reference sequence). CDR3 in DNA: TGCAGTGCTAGTGACACCGGGACTAGCGTAGCAGATACGCAGTATTTT. Translated, it gives CSASDTGTSVADTQYF.

DNA of the CDR3: TGCAGTGCCTCAGGACGCCGGGACAGGGAGATCTACGAGCAGTACTTC. Encoded protein: CSASGRRDREIYEQYF. J is TRBJ2-7 and V is TRBV20-1; 9 positions agree with TRBD1. CDR1 is DFQATT, CDR2 SNEGSKA, per germline (reference sequence). The CDR3 loop spans 16 amino acids. Trimming cost V 6 bases and J 3 bases; bases outside gene matches: 15.

There are many counts of this clonotype. The chain uses TRBV10-1 and TRBJ2-5; 7 nucleotides line up with TRBD1. The V and J ends lost 3 bases and 2 bases, in that order; junction bases with no gene match: 9. There are 16 residues in the CDR3. The germline V gene has CDR1 WNHNN and CDR2 SYGVQD (reference sequence). The CDR3 DNA follows: TGCGCCAGCAGTGACAGCGTTTTGGGACAGCAAGAGACCCAGTACTTC. Its translation is CASSDSVLGQQETQYF.

The CDR3 nucleotides read TGTGCCAGCAGCTCACCGACAGGGGTGGGTGGAGAGACCCAGTACTTC. It yields the protein CASSSPTGVGGETQYF. The chain has TRBV11-2 and TRBJ2-1; the match to TRBD1 covers 8 bases. The better agreement between TRBJ2-5 and the DNA end casts doubt on the J call. The CDR3 consists of 16 residues. Looked up from germline, CDR1 is SGHAT and CDR2 is FQNNGV.

Ten or more counts support this clonotype. V gene TRBV9 combines with J gene TRBJ2-7; the match to TRBD1 covers 7 bases. This CDR3 contains 14 residues. Germline-derived CDR1 and CDR2 are SGDLS and YYNGEE. V was clipped by 0 bases and J by 2 bases; unmatched bases: 2. The CDR3 sequence is CASSVGQGAYEQYF. CDR3 in DNA: TGTGCCAGCAGCGTAGGGCAGGGGGCCTACGAGCAGTACTTC.

The rearrangement joins TRBV20-1 to TRBJ2-7, with 10 bases aligning to TRBD2. V lost 4 bases to trimming and J lost 2 bases; unmatched junction nucleotides: 8. Germline lookup yields CDR1 DFQATT and CDR2 SNEGSKA (reference sequence). This CDR3 region has 15 residues. As DNA, the CDR3 is TGCAGTGCTACGACAGAGCGGGAGGGTACCTACGAGCAGTACTTC. It yields the protein CSATTEREGTYEQYF.

In its sample, this clonotype was seen a few times. This chain connects TRBV12-3 or TRBV12-4 to TRBJ1-3, with D possibly being TRBD1 (5 bases). V lost 5 bases and J lost 0, with 17 bases in between. The CDR3 has 17 amino acids. The CDR3 protein is CASSILTAGFSGNTIYF. As DNA, the CDR3 is TGTGCCAGCAGTATATTGACAGCTGGCTTCTCTGGAAACACCATATATTTT.

This clonotype showed up just a few times. The chain links TRBV3-1 to TRBJ1-5, with D unclear. V was cut by 2 bases and J by 9 bases, with 11 bases left in between. CDR1 and CDR2 (germline): LGHDT, YNNKEL (reference sequence). This CDR3 comprises 13 residues. CDR3 sequence: CASSQRIGGPQHF. CDR3 coding DNA: TGTGCCAGCAGCCAAAGGATAGGAGGGCCCCAGCATTTT.

Remarks on this clonotype: A much more abundant neighbour one base away suggests this may be a read error. The chain is built from TRBV10-2 and TRBJ2-2, with TRBD2 as a possible D gene (5 bases). Germline lookup yields CDR1 WSHSY and CDR2 SAAADI. This CDR3 contains 13 residues. CDR3: CASSWETTEELFF. Here the CDR3 DNA reads TGCGCCAGCAGTTGGGAGACCACCGAGGAGCTGTTTTTT.

This clonotype was observed at least ten times. The J gene is TRBJ2-2, the V gene TRBV28; 14 nucleotides line up with TRBD2. The CDR3 has 18 amino acids. Trimming cost V 6 bases and J 4 bases; bases outside gene matches: 10. Germline V CDR1 and CDR2: MDHEN, SYDVKM. Here the CDR3 reads CASSPTSGRVKGTGELFF. In DNA form, the CDR3 reads TGTGCCAGCAGCCCGACTAGCGGGAGGGTCAAAGGCACCGGGGAGCTGTTTTTT.

This clonotype was observed a few times. The chain carries TRBV5-1 and TRBJ2-3; tentative D call: TRBD2 (6 bases). The length of the CDR3 is 16 residues. V lost 0 bases and J lost 1, with 12 bases in between. CDR1 and CDR2 (germline): SGHRS, YFSETQ. The CDR3 here is CASSLEAPGGTDTQYF. The CDR3, as DNA: TGCGCCAGCAGCTTGGAAGCCCCGGGAGGCACAGATACGCAGTATTTT.